The TCR beta chain under discussion was sequenced for a study of cytomegalovirus exposure and HLA in healthy donors. Germline CDR1 SQVTM, CDR2 ANQGSEA. The CDR3 sequence is 13 residues long. V lost 5 bases, J lost 11 bases, and 21 bases lay in between. Primers for the PCR totalled 60 Vbeta and 13 Jbeta. Method: immunoSEQ multiplex PCR; TCRdb's copy keeps in-frame clones and lacks some. The repertoire holds 100,000 to 150,000 clones, with 76% as singletons. The clonotype comes from a man over 45 in good health and CMV-seronegative. This chain connects TRBV29-1 to TRBJ2-5; D not certain. Material for sequencing was PBMCs. The CDR3 is CSVILMPLRVQYF. The DNA of the CDR3 is TGCAGCGTTATTCTGATGCCCTTACGAGTGCAGTACTTC.